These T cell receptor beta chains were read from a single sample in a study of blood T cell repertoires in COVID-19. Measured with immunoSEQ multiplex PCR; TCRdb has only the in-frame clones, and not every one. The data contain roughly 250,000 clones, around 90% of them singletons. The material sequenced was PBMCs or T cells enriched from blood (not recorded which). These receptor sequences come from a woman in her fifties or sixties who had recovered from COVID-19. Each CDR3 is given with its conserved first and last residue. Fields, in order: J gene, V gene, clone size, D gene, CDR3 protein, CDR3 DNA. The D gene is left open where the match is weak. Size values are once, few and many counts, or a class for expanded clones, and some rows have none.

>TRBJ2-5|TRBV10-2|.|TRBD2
CASARIPGLAGRYQETQYF
TGCGCCAGCGCGCGGATCCCGGGACTAGCGGGGCGGTACCAAGAGACCCAGTACTTC
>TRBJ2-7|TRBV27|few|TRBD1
CASSPGGQPYEQYF
TGTGCCAGCAGCCCAGGGGGACAGCCCTACGAGCAGTACTTC
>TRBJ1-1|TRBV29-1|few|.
CSVFDSSEAFF
TGCAGCGTTTTTGACAGTAGTGAAGCTTTCTTT
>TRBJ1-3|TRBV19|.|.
CASTTPTADRYNSGNTIYF
TGTGCCAGTACCACACCAACCGCAGACAGGTACAACTCTGGAAACACCATATATTTT
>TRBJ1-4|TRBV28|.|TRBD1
CASSPITGEDEKLFF
TGTGCCAGCAGTCCAATCACAGGGGAGGACGAAAAACTGTTTTTT
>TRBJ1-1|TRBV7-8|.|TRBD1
CASSHTWFWTGGRGNTEAFF
TGTGCCAGCAGCCATACCTGGTTTTGGACAGGGGGTCGAGGAAACACTGAAGCTTTCTTT
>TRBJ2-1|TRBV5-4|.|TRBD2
CASIQTGGKNEQFF
TGTGCCAGCATCCAAACGGGGGGGAAAAATGAGCAGTTCTTC
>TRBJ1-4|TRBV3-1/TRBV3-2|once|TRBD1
CASREQGLEEKLFF
TGTGCCAGCAGAGAACAGGGGTTAGAGGAAAAACTGTTTTTT
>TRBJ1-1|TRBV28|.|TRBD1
CASSLKSRDRVKSFF
TGTGCCAGCAGTTTAAAATCCCGGGACAGGGTTAAATCTTTCTTT
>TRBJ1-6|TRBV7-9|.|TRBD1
CASSGQDRQSYNSPLHF
TGTGCCAGCAGCGGACAGGACAGGCAATCCTATAATTCACCCCTCCACTTT
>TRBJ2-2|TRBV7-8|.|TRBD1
CASSPKGTGGTGELFF
TGTGCCAGCAGCCCGAAAGGGACAGGGGGCACCGGGGAGCTGTTTTTT
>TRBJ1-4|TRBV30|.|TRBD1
CAWRIQARDRVTNEKLFF
TGTGCCTGGAGAATTCAAGCCCGGGACAGAGTGACTAATGAAAAACTGTTTTTT
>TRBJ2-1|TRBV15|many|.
CATSRSSGEWGNEQFF
TGTGCCACCAGCAGAAGCTCAGGGGAATGGGGCAATGAGCAGTTCTTC
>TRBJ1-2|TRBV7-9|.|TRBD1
CASSLEYRGGYTF
TGTGCCAGCAGCTTAGAGTACAGGGGTGGCTACACCTTC
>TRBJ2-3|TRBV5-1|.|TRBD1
CASRGQAEVTDTQYF
TGCGCCAGCAGAGGACAGGCCGAGGTAACAGATACGCAGTATTTT
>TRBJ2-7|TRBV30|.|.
CAWGSGGGLEQYF
TGTGCCTGGGGCTCGGGCGGGGGCCTGGAGCAGTACTTC
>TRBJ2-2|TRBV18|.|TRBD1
CASSPPGQWNTGELFF
TGTGCCAGCTCACCACCGGGACAGTGGAACACCGGGGAGCTGTTTTTT
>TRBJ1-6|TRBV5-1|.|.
CASSLAGGSPLHF
TGCGCCAGCAGCTTGGCCGGGGGGTCACCCCTCCACTTT
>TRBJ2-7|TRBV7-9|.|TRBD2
CASSLSSSGTSGNKYF
TGTGCCAGCAGCTTATCCTCCTCCGGGACTAGCGGGAATAAGTACTTC
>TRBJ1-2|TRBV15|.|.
CATSRAGFNYGYTF
TGTGCCACCAGCAGAGCCGGGTTTAACTATGGCTACACCTTC
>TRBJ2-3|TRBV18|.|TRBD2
CASSLAGAVGDTQYF
TGTGCCAGCTCACTAGCGGGAGCAGTTGGAGATACGCAGTATTTT
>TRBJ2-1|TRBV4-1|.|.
CASSQQGLNEQFF
TGCGCCAGCAGCCAACAGGGTTTAAATGAGCAGTTCTTC
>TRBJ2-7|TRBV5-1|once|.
CASSSVGVYEQYF
TGCGCCAGCAGCTCGGTCGGGGTCTACGAGCAGTACTTC
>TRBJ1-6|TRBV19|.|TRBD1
CASTPGQGNSPLHF
TGTGCCAGTACCCCGGGACAGGGAAATTCACCCCTCCACTTT
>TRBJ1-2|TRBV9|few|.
CASSVANTAPYGYTF
TGTGCCAGCAGCGTAGCGAACACAGCCCCCTATGGCTACACCTTC
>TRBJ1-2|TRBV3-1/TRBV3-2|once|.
CASSLANRVDGYTF
TGTGCCAGCAGCCTCGCGAACAGGGTCGATGGCTACACCTTC
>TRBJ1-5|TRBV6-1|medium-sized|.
CASSESGDHSNQPQHF
TGTGCCAGCAGTGAATCAGGGGATCATAGCAATCAGCCCCAGCATTTT
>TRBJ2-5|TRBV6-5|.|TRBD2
CASRPVAGTQETQYF
TGTGCCAGCAGACCCGTAGCGGGAACACAAGAGACCCAGTACTTC
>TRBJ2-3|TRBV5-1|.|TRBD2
CASSKGQAGGTDTQYF
TGCGCCAGCAGCAAAGGACAGGCGGGGGGGACAGATACGCAGTATTTT
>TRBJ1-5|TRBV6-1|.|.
CASSEEGRVQPQHF
TGTGCCAGCAGTGAAGAGGGGAGGGTTCAGCCCCAGCATTTT
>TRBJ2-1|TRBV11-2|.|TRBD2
CASSLTSGQFF
TGTGCCAGCAGCTTAACTAGCGGGCAGTTCTTC
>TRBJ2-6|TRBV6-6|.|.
CASSQPAASSGANVLTF
TGTGCCAGCAGTCAACCCGCGGCCAGCTCTGGGGCCAACGTCCTGACTTTC
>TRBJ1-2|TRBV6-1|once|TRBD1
CASSELGQPGNYGYTF
TGTGCCAGCAGTGAACTGGGACAGCCCGGGAACTATGGCTACACCTTC
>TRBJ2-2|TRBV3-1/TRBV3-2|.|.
CASSQDLNLRLTGELFF
TGTGCCAGCAGCCAAGATCTTAACTTGCGCCTCACCGGGGAGCTGTTTTTT
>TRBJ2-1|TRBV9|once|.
CASSVGINTYNEQFF
TGTGCCAGCAGCGTAGGTATTAATACCTACAATGAGCAGTTCTTC
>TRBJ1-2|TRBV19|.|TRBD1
CASSMTGGHGYTF
TGTGCCAGTAGTATGACAGGGGGCCATGGCTACACCTTC
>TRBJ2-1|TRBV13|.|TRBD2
CASSRTRLNEQFF
TGTGCCAGCAGCCGGACTAGGCTAAATGAGCAGTTCTTC
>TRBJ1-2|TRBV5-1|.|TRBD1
CASSFGGQGSKSGYTF
TGCGCCAGCAGCTTTGGAGGACAGGGATCTAAGAGTGGCTACACCTTC
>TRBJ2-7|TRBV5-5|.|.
CASSLVVWTESYEQYF
TGTGCCAGCAGCTTGGTAGTCTGGACTGAATCGTACGAGCAGTACTTC
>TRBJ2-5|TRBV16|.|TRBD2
CASSLFSSGETQYF
TGTGCCAGCAGCCTCTTTTCTAGCGGAGAGACCCAGTACTTC
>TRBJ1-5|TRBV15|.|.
CATSRGERDQPQHF
TGTGCCACCAGCAGAGGCGAGAGGGATCAGCCCCAGCATTTT